A single sample gave rise to the 22 T cell receptor beta chains below, sequenced in a study of T cell responses to AZD1222 COVID-19 vaccine. TCRdb keeps only in-frame clones here, not all; method: immunoSEQ multiplex PCR. The sample has approximately 160,000 clones; just over 90% are singletons. The sample in question was peripheral blood, obtained on day 0 of AZD1222 vaccination. These receptors were taken from an adult in good health.

The chain links TRBV5-5 to TRBJ2-4; 13 bases line up with TRBD2. V dropped 0 bases and J dropped 3; count of bases not matched to a gene: 6. This CDR3 contains 18 residues. Germline CDR1 reads SGHKS; CDR2 reads YYEKEE (reference sequence). CDR3 sequence (DNA): TGTGCCAGCAGCTTGGGACTAGCGGGGGGTTATGGCAAAAACATTCAGTACTTC. Protein product: CASSLGLAGGYGKNIQYF.

The chain links TRBV7-3 to TRBJ2-4; the match to TRBD1 covers 8 bases. The germline CDR1 and CDR2 sequences are SGHTA and FQGTGA. The V and J ends lost 5 bases and 6 bases, in that order; junction bases with no gene match: 6. There are 14 residues in the CDR3. The CDR3 protein is CASSAQGAGNIQYF. CDR3 coding DNA: TGTGCCAGCAGCGCCCAGGGGGCGGGAAACATTCAGTACTTC.

The chain links TRBV29-1 to TRBJ1-4; the match to TRBD1 covers 7 bases. V gave up 3 bases and J gave up 5 bases; unmatched junction bases: 6. The CDR3 is 14 amino acids. The germline V gene encodes CDR1 SQVTM and CDR2 ANQGSEA. CDR3 coding DNA: TGCAGCGTTGATCCGACAGGGCGGAATGAAAAACTGTTTTTT. Amino acids: CSVDPTGRNEKLFF. Full variable domain (rest looked up from reference TRBV29-1 and TRBJ1-4): SAVISQKPSRDICQRGTSLTIQCQVDSQVTMMFWYRQQPGQSLTLIATANQGSEATYESGFVIDKFPISRPNLTFSTLTVSNMSPEDSSIYLCSVDPTGRNEKLFFGSGTQLSVL.

This clone was recorded a few times. The CDR3 spells CASSPGTGQETQYF. The CDR3 DNA reads as TGTGCCAGCTCACCGGGGACAGGGCAAGAGACCCAGTACTTC. V usage is TRBV18 and J usage is TRBJ2-5; TRBD1 agrees at 9 bases. The junction had 1 base not matched to a gene; V was cut back by 3 bases and J by 2 bases. Germline CDR1 and CDR2: KGHSH and LQKENI. The CDR3 has 14 amino acids.

In DNA, the CDR3 is TGCAGCGTTGGGCAGGGTCTGAGCAATGAGCAGTTCTTC. Translating gives CSVGQGLSNEQFF. The chain has TRBV29-1 and TRBJ2-1; tentative D call: TRBD1 (5 bases). The CDR3 runs 13 residues. V lost 4 bases to trimming and J lost 6 bases, with 13 bases between them. Per germline, CDR1 SQVTM and CDR2 ANQGSEA.

The V gene is TRBV10-3, the J gene TRBJ1-2; 10 bases map to TRBD1. The CDR3 is made up of 14 amino acids. V lost 7 bases to trimming and J lost 7 bases; unmatched junction nucleotides: 9. CDR1 is ENHRY, CDR2 SYGVKD, per germline. CDR3: CAINTGTGVPGYTF. The CDR3 DNA reads TGTGCCATCAATACCGGGACAGGGGTTCCTGGCTACACCTTC.

This sequence joins TRBV6-2 or TRBV6-3 and TRBJ1-1, with a tentative D call TRBD1 (5 bases). Trimming left V 0 bases short and J 4 bases short, with 6 bases between. In germline, CDR1 is MNHEY, CDR2 SVGEGT. The CDR3 spans 13 residues. CDR3: CASSYSGATEAFF. The CDR3 DNA reads as TGTGCCAGCAGTTACTCCGGGGCCACTGAAGCTTTCTTT.

The chain joins TRBV5-5 to TRBJ1-2; TRBD1 might be the D (6 bases). CDR3 length equals 14 residues. V was cut by 4 bases and J by 5 bases, with 15 bases left in between. Germline V lookup: CDR1 SGHKS, CDR2 YYEKEE (reference sequence). In nucleotides, the CDR3 is TGTGCCAGCAGCCTCCCAGGGGTAGAATATGGCTACACCTTC. Protein sequence: CASSLPGVEYGYTF.

This chain uses TRBV15 with TRBJ2-5; no clear D gene. The germline V and J ends were trimmed by 0 bases and 2 bases, with 7 bases remaining between them. The CDR3 consists of 14 residues. Germline V CDR1 and CDR2: LNHNV, YYDKDF (reference sequence). The CDR3 DNA is TGTGCCACCAGCAGAGATGGGTCTCAAGAGACCCAGTACTTC. Translation gives CATSRDGSQETQYF.

V and J are TRBV15 and TRBJ2-7; D is possibly TRBD2 (6 bases). Trimming removed 9 bases from V and 4 bases from J, with 19 bases in between. The CDR3 is 14 residues long. CDR1 LNHNV and CDR2 YYDKDF come from the germline V gene (reference sequence). The CDR3 loop reads CATGPEGVGYEQYF. DNA for the CDR3: TGTGCCACAGGTCCGGAGGGCGTTGGGTACGAGCAGTACTTC.

V is TRBV12-3 or TRBV12-4 and J is TRBJ1-2; D is unclear. Trimming cost V 7 bases and J 4 bases, with 10 bases left between them. This CDR3 comprises 12 residues. The CDR3: CASTSPGYGYTF. DNA of the CDR3: TGTGCCAGCACCAGCCCGGGCTATGGCTACACCTTC.

This chain's CDR3 is CASSPGTGGTGELFF. CDR3 nucleotides: TGTGCCAGTAGCCCAGGGACAGGGGGCACCGGGGAGCTGTTTTTT. This chain connects TRBV19 to TRBJ2-2, with TRBD1 matching over 11 bases. The CDR3 totals 15 residues. Looked up from germline, CDR1 is LNHDA and CDR2 is SQIVND (reference sequence). Losses at the gene ends were 6 bases for V and 4 bases for J; bases not matched to a gene: 4.

The gene calls are TRBV30 and TRBJ2-3; possible D gene TRBD2, 7 bases. The CDR3 loop spans 15 amino acids. The germline V gene has CDR1 GTSNPN and CDR2 SVGIG (reference sequence). Trimming stripped 0 bases from V and 1 base from J, with 11 bases between. The CDR3 protein is CAWSVWGGGTDTQYF. For the CDR3, the DNA is TGTGCCTGGAGTGTCTGGGGGGGCGGCACAGATACGCAGTATTTT.

This chain links TRBV7-9 with TRBJ2-6; D is ambiguous. Deletions cut 1 base from V and 3 bases from J, with 4 bases between. The CDR3 is 14 residues long. The germline CDR1 and CDR2 sequences are SEHNR and FQNEAQ (reference sequence). This chain's CDR3 is CASSLVFGANVLTF. The CDR3 DNA is TGTGCCAGCAGCTTAGTGTTTGGGGCCAACGTCCTGACTTTC.

The V and J genes are TRBV6-2 or TRBV6-3 and TRBJ2-7; no definite D call. CDR1 is MNHEY and CDR2 is SVGEGT in the germline V gene. Trimming took 0 bases from V and 3 from J, leaving 18 bases between them. This CDR3 is built from 17 residues. The CDR3 DNA reads as TGTGCCAGCAGTTACTCAATAAACGCAGACTTGCGCTACGAGCAGTACTTC. This sequence encodes CASSYSINADLRYEQYF.

The chain uses TRBV30 and TRBJ2-3, with TRBD1 identical over 8 bases. The CDR3 sequence is 14 residues long. V lost 3 bases and J lost 4; bases outside the gene matches: 6. In germline, CDR1 is GTSNPN, CDR2 SVGIG (reference sequence). The CDR3 spells CAWSGQGGADTQYF. CDR3 nucleotides: TGTGCCTGGAGCGGACAGGGTGGTGCAGATACGCAGTATTTT.

The genes are TRBV7-9 and TRBJ2-5; 9 bases fit TRBD2. Germline V CDR1 and CDR2: SEHNR, FQNEAQ (reference sequence). The V segment lost 7 bases and the J segment 2 bases; nucleotides outside the gene matches: 5. The CDR3 loop spans 14 amino acids. The chain's CDR3 is CASTKRGVQETQYF. CDR3 nucleotides: TGTGCCAGCACCAAGCGGGGGGTACAAGAGACCCAGTACTTC. Variable domain in full (rest from reference TRBV7-9 and TRBJ2-5): DTGVSQNPRHKITKRGQNVTFRCDPISEHNRLYWYRQTLGQGPEFLTYFQNEAQLEKSRLLSDRFSAERPKGSFSTLEIQRTEQGDSAMYLCASTKRGVQETQYFGPGTRLLVL.

The chain employs TRBV7-9 and TRBJ1-1; TRBD1 agrees at 8 bases. Germline CDR1 is SEHNR and CDR2 is FQNEAQ (reference sequence). The CDR3 consists of 15 residues. The ends lost 5 bases at V and 2 bases at J; junction bases unmatched: 7. The CDR3 is CASSPRTGTNTEAFF. In DNA form, the CDR3 reads TGTGCCAGCAGCCCTCGGACAGGGACTAACACTGAAGCTTTCTTT.

This rearrangement joins TRBV10-3 to TRBJ2-2; D may be TRBD1 (6 bases). Trimming shortened V by 2 bases and J by 1 base, and 8 bases separated the two germline ends. There are 15 residues in the CDR3. The V gene's germline CDR1 is ENHRY and CDR2 SYGVKD. As DNA, the CDR3 is TGTGCCATCAGTGAGGGGGGCCGGAACACCGGGGAGCTGTTTTTT. Protein product: CAISEGGRNTGELFF.

The CDR3 nucleotides read TGTGCCAGCAGTGAAGGGGTAAGAGCTTTCTTT. Its translation: CASSEGVRAFF. This sequence joins TRBV6-1 and TRBJ1-1; unclear D gene. Per germline, CDR1 MNHNS and CDR2 SASEGT. V dropped 1 base and J dropped 10 bases, with 7 bases sitting between them. CDR3 length equals 11 residues.

This chain joins TRBV5-6 and TRBJ2-1, with D tentatively TRBD1 or TRBD2 (5 bases each). Germline-derived CDR1 and CDR2 are SGHDT and YYEEEE. The CDR3 is 16 amino acids. The V gene lost 1 base and the J gene lost 4 bases, with 15 bases spanning the gap. In DNA, the CDR3 is TGTGCCAGCAGCTTGTGGGGCCCGGGGCGGTACAATGAGCAGTTCTTC. It specifies CASSLWGPGRYNEQFF.

The chain employs TRBV19 and TRBJ2-7; no firm D call. Trimming pared 1 base from V and 1 base from J, leaving 8 bases between. This CDR3 has 14 amino acids. The V gene's germline CDR1 is LNHDA and CDR2 SQIVND (reference sequence). The CDR3 spells CASSIGGKSYEQYF. As DNA, the CDR3 is TGTGCCAGTAGTATAGGTGGGAAATCCTACGAGCAGTACTTC.